Below, 5 T cell receptor beta chains from the same sample are listed, as sequenced in a study of CD8+ T cells in alopecia areata. Sequencing templates came from extracted RNA that was reverse transcribed into cDNA. Repertoires were generated with immunoSEQ multiplex PCR, while TCRdb's copy carries only in-frame clones and drops some. The table lists fewer than 250,000 clones, less than 50% of them singletons. Treatment reported: oral pan-JAK inhibitor, 5-10 mg twice daily. The sample in question was CD4+ T cells sorted from blood, obtained around week 37, from a patient treated with tofacitinib. These receptors were collected from a human donor with alopecia areata.

The table lists this clone with many counts. This rearrangement joins TRBV5-6 to TRBJ2-3; D is possibly TRBD2 (6 bases). CDR3 size: 12 residues. Germline CDR1 reads SGHDT; CDR2 reads YYEEEE. Trimming removed 5 bases at V and 11 bases at J, with 15 bases between. The CDR3 reads CASRAGPGVQYF. CDR3 nucleotides: TGTGCCAGCAGGGCGGGACCCGGCGTGCAGTATTTT. Combining the CDR3 with reference TRBV5-6 and TRBJ2-3 gives the whole variable domain DAGVTQSPTHLIKTRGQQVTLRCSPKSGHDTVSWYQQALGQGPQFIFQYYEEEERQRGNFPDRFSGHQFPNYSSELNVNALLLGDSALYLCASRAGPGVQYFGPGTRLTVL.

Concerning this clone itself: This sample also contains other DNA sequences that code for the same CDR3. The rearrangement joins TRBV27 to TRBJ1-2; D remains ambiguous. Germline CDR1 MNHEY, CDR2 SMNVEV (reference sequence). CDR3 size: 12 residues. V lost 6 bases and J lost 3, with 8 bases in between. The CDR3 loop is CASRREDYGYTF. The CDR3 nucleotides are TGTGCCAGCAGAAGGGAAGACTATGGCTACACCTTC.

This clone turned up a few times. This chain uses TRBV12-2 with TRBJ2-7; whether TRBD2, the table's D call, matches the DNA was not checked. TRBV12-2 is a known pseudogene. The CDR3 is 12 amino acids. The DNA for the CDR3 is TGTGCAAGTCGCCCGACTGGCTACGAGCAGTACTTC. It yields the protein CASRPTGYEQYF.

The chain combines TRBV5-1 with TRBJ2-5, with 12 bases identical to TRBD2. Looked up from germline, CDR1 is SGHRS and CDR2 is YFSETQ. The CDR3 totals 18 residues. The V and J ends lost 3 bases and 5 bases, in that order; junction bases with no gene match: 14. CDR3 region: CASSSGLAGITQSETQYF. The CDR3 DNA reads as TGCGCCAGCAGCTCTGGACTAGCGGGAATCACCCAGTCGGAGACCCAGTACTTC.

The rearrangement uses TRBV7-2 and TRBJ2-5; D is uncertain. The CDR3 has 13 residues. Germline assignment: CDR1 SGHTA and CDR2 FQGNSA. With 3 bases removed from V and 5 bases from J, the gap between germline ends came to 10 bases. The CDR3 sequence is CASSFSFGETQYF. DNA of the CDR3: TGTGCCAGCAGCTTTAGCTTTGGGGAGACCCAGTACTTC.